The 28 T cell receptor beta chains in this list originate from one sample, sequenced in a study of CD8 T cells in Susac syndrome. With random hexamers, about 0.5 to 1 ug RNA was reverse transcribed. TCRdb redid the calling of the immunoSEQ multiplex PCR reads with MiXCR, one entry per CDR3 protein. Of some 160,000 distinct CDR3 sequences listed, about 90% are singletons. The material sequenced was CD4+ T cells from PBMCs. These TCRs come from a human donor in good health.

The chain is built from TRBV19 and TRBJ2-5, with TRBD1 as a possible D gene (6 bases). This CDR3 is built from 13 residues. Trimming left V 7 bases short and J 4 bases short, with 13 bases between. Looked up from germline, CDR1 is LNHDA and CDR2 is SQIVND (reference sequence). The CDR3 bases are TGTGCCAGTAAGCAGGGGATCTCAGAGACCCAGTACTTC. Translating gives CASKQGISETQYF.

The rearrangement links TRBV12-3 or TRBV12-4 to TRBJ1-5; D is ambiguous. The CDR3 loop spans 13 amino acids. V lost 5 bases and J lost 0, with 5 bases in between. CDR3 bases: TGTGCCAGCAGTCAAGATAGCAATCAGCCCCAGCATTTT. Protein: CASSQDSNQPQHF.

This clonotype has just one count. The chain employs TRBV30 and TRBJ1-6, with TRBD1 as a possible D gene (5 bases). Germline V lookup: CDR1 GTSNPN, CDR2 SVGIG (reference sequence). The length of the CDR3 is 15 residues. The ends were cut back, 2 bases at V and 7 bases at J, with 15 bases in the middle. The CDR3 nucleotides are TGTGCCTGGAGTATGAGCGGGGCCGGAAATTCACCCCTCCACTTT. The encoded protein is CAWSMSGAGNSPLHF.

CDR3 in DNA: TGTGCCAGCATAGAATATAGCTCCTACGAGCAGTACTTC. Amino acids: CASIEYSSYEQYF. The chain recombines TRBV6-6 with TRBJ2-7; the D is unclear. CDR3 size: 13 residues. The ends were cut back, 7 bases at V and 0 bases at J, with 10 bases in the middle. CDR1 is MNHNY and CDR2 is SVGAGI in the germline V gene (reference sequence).

In DNA form, the CDR3 reads TGCAGTGCCCTCCGGACTACGCAAGAGACCCAGTACTTC. Its protein product is CSALRTTQETQYF. This chain connects TRBV20-1 to TRBJ2-5; D is possibly TRBD2 (6 bases). Germline V CDR1 and CDR2: DFQATT, SNEGSKA (reference sequence). The CDR3 runs 13 residues. Trimming shortened V by 6 bases and J by 2 bases, and 13 bases separated the two germline ends.

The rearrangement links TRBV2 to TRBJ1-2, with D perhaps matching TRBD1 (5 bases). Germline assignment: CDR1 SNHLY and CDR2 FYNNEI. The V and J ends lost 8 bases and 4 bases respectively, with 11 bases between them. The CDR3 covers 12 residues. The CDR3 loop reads CASGAGLYGYTF. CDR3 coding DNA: TGTGCCAGCGGGGCGGGTCTCTATGGCTACACCTTC.

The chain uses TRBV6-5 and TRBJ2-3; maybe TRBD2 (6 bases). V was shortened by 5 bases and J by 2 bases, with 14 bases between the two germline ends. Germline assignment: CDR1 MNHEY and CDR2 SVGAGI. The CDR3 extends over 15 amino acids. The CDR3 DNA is TGTGCCAGCAGTCCCGGGGGTACGGCCACAGATACGCAGTATTTT. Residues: CASSPGGTATDTQYF.

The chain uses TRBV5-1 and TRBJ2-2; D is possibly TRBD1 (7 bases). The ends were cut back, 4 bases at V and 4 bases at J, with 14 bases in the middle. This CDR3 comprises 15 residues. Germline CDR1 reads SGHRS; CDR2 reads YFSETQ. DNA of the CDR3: TGCGCCAGCAGCATACCTCAGGGGGGCACCGGGGAGCTGTTTTTT. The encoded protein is CASSIPQGGTGELFF. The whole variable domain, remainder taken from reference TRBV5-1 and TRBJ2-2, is KAGVTQTPRYLIKTRGQQVTLSCSPISGHRSVSWYQQTPGQGLQFLFEYFSETQRNKGNFPGRFSGRQFSNSRSEMNVSTLELGDSALYLCASSIPQGGTGELFFGEGSRLTVL.

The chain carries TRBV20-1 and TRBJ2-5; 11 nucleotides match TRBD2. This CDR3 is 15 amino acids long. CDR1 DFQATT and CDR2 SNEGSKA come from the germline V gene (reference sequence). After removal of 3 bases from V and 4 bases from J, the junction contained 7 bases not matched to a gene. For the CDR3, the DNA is TGCAGTGCTAGGGTTAGCGGGGGGGCGGGAGAGACCCAGTACTTC. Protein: CSARVSGGAGETQYF.

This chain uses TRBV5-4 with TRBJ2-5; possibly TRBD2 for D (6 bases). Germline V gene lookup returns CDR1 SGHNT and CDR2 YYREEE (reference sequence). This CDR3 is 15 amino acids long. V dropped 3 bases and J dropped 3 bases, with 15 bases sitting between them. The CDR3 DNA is TGTGCCAGCAGCTCCGCGGGACGAATAAAAGAGACCCAGTACTTC. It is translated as CASSSAGRIKETQYF.

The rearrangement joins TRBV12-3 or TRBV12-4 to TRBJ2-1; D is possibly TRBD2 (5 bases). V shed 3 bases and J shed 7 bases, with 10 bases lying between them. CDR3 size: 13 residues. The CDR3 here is CASSFAGTNEQFF. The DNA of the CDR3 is TGTGCCAGCAGTTTTGCGGGTACGAATGAGCAGTTCTTC.

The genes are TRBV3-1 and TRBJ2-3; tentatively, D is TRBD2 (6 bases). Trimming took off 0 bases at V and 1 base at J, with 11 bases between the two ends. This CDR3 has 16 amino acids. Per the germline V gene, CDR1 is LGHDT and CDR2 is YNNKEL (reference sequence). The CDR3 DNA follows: TGTGCCAGCAGCCAAGATAGGCGGAGGGGCACAGATACGCAGTATTTT. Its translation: CASSQDRRRGTDTQYF.

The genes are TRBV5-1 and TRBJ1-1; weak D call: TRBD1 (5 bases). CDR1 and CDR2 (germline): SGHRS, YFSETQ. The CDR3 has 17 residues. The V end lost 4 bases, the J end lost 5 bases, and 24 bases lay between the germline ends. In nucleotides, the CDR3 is TGCGCCAGCAGCCTGACCCGGATTGGACAAGGCCGGACTGAAGCTTTCTTT. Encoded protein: CASSLTRIGQGRTEAFF.

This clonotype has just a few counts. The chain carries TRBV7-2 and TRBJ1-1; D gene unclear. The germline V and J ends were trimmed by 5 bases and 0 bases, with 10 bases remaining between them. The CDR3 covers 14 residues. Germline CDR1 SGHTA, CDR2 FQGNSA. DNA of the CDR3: TGTGCCAGCAGCACCAGGCTTATGAACACTGAAGCTTTCTTT. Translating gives CASSTRLMNTEAFF. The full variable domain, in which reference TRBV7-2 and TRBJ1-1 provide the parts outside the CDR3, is GAGVSQSPSNKVTEKGKDVELRCDPISGHTALYWYRQSLGQGLEFLIYFQGNSAPDKSGLPSDRFSAERTGGSVSTLTIQRTQQEDSAVYLCASSTRLMNTEAFFGQGTRLTVV.

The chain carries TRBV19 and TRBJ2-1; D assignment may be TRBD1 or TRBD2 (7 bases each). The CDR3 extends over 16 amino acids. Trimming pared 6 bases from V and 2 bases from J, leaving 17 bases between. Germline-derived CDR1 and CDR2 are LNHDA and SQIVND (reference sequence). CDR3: CASSLTGSGAYNEQFF. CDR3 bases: TGTGCCAGTAGCCTGACAGGGAGCGGGGCCTACAATGAGCAGTTCTTC.

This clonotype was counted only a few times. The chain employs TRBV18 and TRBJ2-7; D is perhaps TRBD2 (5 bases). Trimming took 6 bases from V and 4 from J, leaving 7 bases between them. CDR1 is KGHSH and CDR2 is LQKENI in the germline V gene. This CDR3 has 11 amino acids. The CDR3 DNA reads TGTGCCAGCTCTCGAGGGTACGAGCAGTACTTC. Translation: CASSRGYEQYF.

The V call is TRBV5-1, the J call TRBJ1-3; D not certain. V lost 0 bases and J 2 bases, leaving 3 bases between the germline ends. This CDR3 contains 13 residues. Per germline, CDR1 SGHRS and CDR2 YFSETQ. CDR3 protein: CASSLDPGNTIYF. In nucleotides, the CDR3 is TGCGCCAGCAGCTTGGATCCTGGAAACACCATATATTTT.

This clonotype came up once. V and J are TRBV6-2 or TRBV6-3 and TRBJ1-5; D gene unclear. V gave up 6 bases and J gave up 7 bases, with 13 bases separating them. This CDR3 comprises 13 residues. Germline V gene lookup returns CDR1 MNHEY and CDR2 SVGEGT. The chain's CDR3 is CASRAAGGQPQHF. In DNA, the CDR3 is TGTGCCAGCAGAGCCGCGGGCGGCCAGCCCCAGCATTTT.

CDR3 coding DNA: TGTGCCAGTTCCCCACAGGGAAGTGTGGCTTTCTTT. This translates into CASSPQGSVAFF. The chain has TRBV6-2 or TRBV6-3 and TRBJ1-1, with a weak D call TRBD1 (6 bases). The CDR3 runs 12 residues. Trimming stripped 9 bases from V and 11 bases from J, with 19 bases between. CDR1 and CDR2 from the germline V gene are MNHEY and SVGEGT.

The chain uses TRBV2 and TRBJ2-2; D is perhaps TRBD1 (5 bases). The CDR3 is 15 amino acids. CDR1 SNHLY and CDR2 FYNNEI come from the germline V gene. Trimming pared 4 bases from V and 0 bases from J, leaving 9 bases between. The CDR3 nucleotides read TGTGCCAGCAGTGTGGACAACGCGAACACCGGGGAGCTGTTTTTT. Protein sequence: CASSVDNANTGELFF.

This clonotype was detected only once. This CDR3 is CASSFKGDEQYF. In DNA form, the CDR3 reads TGCGCCAGCAGCTTTAAGGGGGACGAGCAGTACTTC. The V call is TRBV5-1, the J call TRBJ2-7; a possible D gene is TRBD1 (6 bases). The V end lost 2 bases, the J end lost 5 bases, and 8 bases lay between the germline ends. CDR1 and CDR2 from the germline V gene are SGHRS and YFSETQ. CDR3 length equals 12 residues.

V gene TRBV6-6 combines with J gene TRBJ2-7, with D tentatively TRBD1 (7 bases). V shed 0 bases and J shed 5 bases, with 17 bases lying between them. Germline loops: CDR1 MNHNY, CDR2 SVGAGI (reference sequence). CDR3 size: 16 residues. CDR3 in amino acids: CASSYSRGRRGDEQYF. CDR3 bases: TGTGCCAGCAGTTACTCGAGGGGGCGTAGGGGGGACGAGCAGTACTTC.

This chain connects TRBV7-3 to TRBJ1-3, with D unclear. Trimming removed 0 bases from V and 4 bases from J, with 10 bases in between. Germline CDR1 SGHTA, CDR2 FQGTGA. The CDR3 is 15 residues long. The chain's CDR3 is CASSLTGGNGNTIYF. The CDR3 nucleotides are TGTGCCAGCAGCTTAACCGGAGGGAACGGAAACACCATATATTTT.

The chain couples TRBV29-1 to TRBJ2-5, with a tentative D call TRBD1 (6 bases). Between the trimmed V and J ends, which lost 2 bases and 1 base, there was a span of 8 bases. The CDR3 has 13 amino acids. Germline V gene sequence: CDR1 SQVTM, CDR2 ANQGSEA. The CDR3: CSVERGSQETQYF. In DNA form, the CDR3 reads TGCAGCGTTGAAAGGGGGTCCCAAGAGACCCAGTACTTC.

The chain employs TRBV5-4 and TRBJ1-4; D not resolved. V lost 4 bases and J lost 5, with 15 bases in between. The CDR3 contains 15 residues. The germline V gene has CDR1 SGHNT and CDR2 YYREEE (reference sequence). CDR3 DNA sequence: TGTGCCAGCAGCCGGACTCCCCAGGAGAATGAAAAACTGTTTTTT. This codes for CASSRTPQENEKLFF. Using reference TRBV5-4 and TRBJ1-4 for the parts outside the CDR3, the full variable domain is ETGVTQSPTHLIKTRGQQVTLRCSSQSGHNTVSWYQQALGQGPQFIFQYYREEENGRGNFPPRFSGLQFPNYSSELNVNALELDDSALYLCASSRTPQENEKLFFGSGTQLSVL.

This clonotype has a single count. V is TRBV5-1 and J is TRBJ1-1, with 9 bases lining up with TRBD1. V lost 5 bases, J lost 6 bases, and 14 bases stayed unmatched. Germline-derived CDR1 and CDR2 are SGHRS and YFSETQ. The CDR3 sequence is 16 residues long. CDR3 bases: TGCGCCAGCAGTCTCGGTCCCGGGACAGGGATCGCTGAAGCTTTCTTT. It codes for CASSLGPGTGIAEAFF. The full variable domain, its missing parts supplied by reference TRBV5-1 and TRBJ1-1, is KAGVTQTPRYLIKTRGQQVTLSCSPISGHRSVSWYQQTPGQGLQFLFEYFSETQRNKGNFPGRFSGRQFSNSRSEMNVSTLELGDSALYLCASSLGPGTGIAEAFFGQGTRLTVV.

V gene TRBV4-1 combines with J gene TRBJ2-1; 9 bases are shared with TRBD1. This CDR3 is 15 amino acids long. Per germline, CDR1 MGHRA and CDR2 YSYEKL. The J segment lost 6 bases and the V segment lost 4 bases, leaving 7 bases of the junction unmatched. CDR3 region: CASSPRDRDSNEQFF. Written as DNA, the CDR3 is TGCGCCAGCAGCCCTCGGGACAGGGACTCCAATGAGCAGTTCTTC.

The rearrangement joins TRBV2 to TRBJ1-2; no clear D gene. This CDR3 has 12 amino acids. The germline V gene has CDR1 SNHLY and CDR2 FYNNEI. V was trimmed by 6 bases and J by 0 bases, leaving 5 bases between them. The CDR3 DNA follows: TGTGCCAGCAGACCGGCTAACTATGGCTACACCTTC. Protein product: CASRPANYGYTF.